This T cell receptor beta chain was found in a study of early T cells in non-severe SARS-CoV-2 infection. The wider study: Chains were unpaired, as sequencing was done on bulk RNA from unsorted whole blood.

TCRdb fed the 5' RACE reads into MiXCR, producing one record per CDR3 protein. The sample has 55,000 to 70,000 distinct CDR3 sequences, 4.6% seen once. CDR1 is LGHNA and CDR2 is YSLEER in the germline V gene. This CDR3 has 17 residues. Trimming at V came to 5 bases and at J to 1 base, leaving 7 bases not matched to a gene. This clonotype was seen at least ten times. The source of this sequence is an adult who was a healthcare worker with PCR-confirmed SARS-CoV-2 infection or an uninfected control (not recorded which). The donor label of this sample is uncertain. Here the sequenced sample was whole blood, taken at baseline. V gene TRBV4-3 combines with J gene TRBJ2-6, with TRBD1 matching over 8 bases. CDR3 DNA sequence: TGCGCCAGCAGCTACGACAGGGGTCCTTCTGGGGCCAACGTCCTGACTTTC. It encodes CASSYDRGPSGANVLTF.